This T cell receptor (beta chain) appears in the sequencing data of a study of Ad26.COV2.S vaccination and SARS-CoV-2 variants. About the research overall: The donor was enrolled in the Ad26.COV2.S arm of the COV1001 trial. Study-level findings and limits: Participants in the vaccine arm had higher spike-specific TCR breadth; placebo recipients had lower. Vaccine recipients and placebo recipients showed similar non-spike TCR breadth. Reportedly, spike-specific CD8+ and CD4+ T cell responses achieved substantial breadth once vaccination had taken place.

Assay: immunoSEQ multiplex PCR; the TCRdb copy retains only in-frame clones and omits some. The profile shows over 400,000 clones, approximately 89% of them singletons. Germline values: CDR1 SEHNR, CDR2 FQNEAQ (reference sequence). CDR3 size: 14 residues. Trimming stripped 3 bases from V and 3 bases from J, with 10 bases between. In its sample, this clone was seen once. Antigen unknown. Indicated treatment: roughly 20 received Ad26.COV2.S at low or high dose, single or two shots; a few received placebo; per-sample allocation not given. Following the first vaccine or placebo injection, samples were taken on day 63.

This receptor was obtained from a person aged 18-65 years who received the Ad26.COV2.S COVID-19 vaccine or a placebo. The chain uses TRBV7-9 and TRBJ2-3, with D unclear. Sample: peripheral blood, taken in a trial of Ad26.COV2.S vaccine versus placebo. CDR3 loop: CASSFSRRTDTQYF. CDR3 sequence (DNA): TGTGCCAGCAGCTTTTCGCGGCGGACAGATACGCAGTATTTT.